Below, 18 T cell receptor beta chains from the same sample are listed, as sequenced in a study of early T cells in non-severe SARS-CoV-2 infection. In TCRdb, the 5' RACE reads were re-called with MiXCR into one record per CDR3 protein. The sample shows about 59,000 distinct CDR3 sequences, 10% to 12% of them seen only once. Source material: whole blood. These receptors all come from an adult who was a healthcare worker with PCR-confirmed SARS-CoV-2 infection or an uninfected control (not recorded which).

This clonotype was seen only a few times. At one boundary the junction diverges from the germline segment, which might be a read error. V usage is TRBV5-4 and J usage is TRBJ1-1; no reliable D call. The germline gives CDR1 SGHNT, CDR2 YYREEE (reference sequence). The CDR3 length is 11 residues. This chain's CDR3 is CASSLDWYVLF. The CDR3 region has the DNA TGTGCCAGCAGCTTGGACTGGTACGTCCTCTTT.

This clonotype was recorded only once. CDR3 in DNA: TGCAGCGCCGAAATGGGACACTTCCAGCATTTT. It yields the protein CSAEMGHFQHF. The V gene is TRBV29-1, the J gene TRBJ1-5, with a weak D call TRBD1 (6 bases). Germline values: CDR1 SQVTM, CDR2 ANQGSEA. CDR3 length: 11 amino acids. V was clipped by 7 bases and J by 12 bases, with 16 bases between them.

This clonotype was seen repeatedly, ten times or more. The CDR3 DNA sequence: TGTGCCAGCAGCCAAGCTATTGGAGCCACAGATACGCAGTATTTT. Amino acid sequence: CASSQAIGATDTQYF. The V call is TRBV3-1, the J call TRBJ2-3; the D is unclear. Trimming left V 1 base short and J 2 bases short, with 10 bases between. This CDR3 region has 15 residues. Germline V CDR1 and CDR2: LGHDT, YNNKEL (reference sequence).

The chain combines TRBV7-6 with TRBJ1-1; D not certain. Germline lookup yields CDR1 SGHVS and CDR2 FNYEAQ. The germline V and J ends were trimmed by 7 bases and 3 bases, with 12 bases remaining between them. The CDR3 is 13 residues long. The DNA of the CDR3 is TGTGCCAGCAAGGCGCGAGCAGACACTGAAGCTTTCTTT. Translated: CASKARADTEAFF.

A few counts support this clonotype. This rearrangement joins TRBV5-6 to TRBJ2-1; TRBD1 matches 9 bases. Per the germline V gene, CDR1 is SGHDT and CDR2 is YYEEEE. The CDR3 consists of 14 residues. The J segment lost 7 bases and the V segment lost 4 bases, leaving 6 bases of the junction unmatched. CDR3 nucleotide sequence: TGTGCCAGCAGCCCACAGGGGGCGCGGAATGAGCAGTTCTTC. Translating gives CASSPQGARNEQFF.

The chain has TRBV27 and TRBJ2-7; the D call may be TRBD1 or TRBD2 (5 bases each). Trimming stripped 5 bases from V and 3 bases from J, with 20 bases between. Germline CDR1 MNHEY, CDR2 SMNVEV (reference sequence). This CDR3 contains 16 residues. The CDR3 here is CASSLTNQGVGYEQYF. In DNA form, the CDR3 reads TGTGCCAGCAGTCTGACTAACCAGGGTGTAGGCTACGAGCAGTACTTC.

The chain joins TRBV19 to TRBJ1-5, with unresolved D. This CDR3 spans 13 amino acids. Germline V CDR1 and CDR2: LNHDA, SQIVND (reference sequence). Trimming left V 3 bases short and J 7 bases short, with 10 bases between. The CDR3 sequence: CASSMGSEQPQHF. The CDR3 DNA sequence: TGTGCCAGTAGTATGGGCAGTGAGCAGCCCCAGCATTTT.

The chain combines TRBV29-1 with TRBJ1-3; the D is unclear. The CDR3 extends over 11 amino acids. The germline V gene has CDR1 SQVTM and CDR2 ANQGSEA. V lost 7 bases and J lost 3, with 7 bases in between. The CDR3 sequence: CSAYSGNTIYF. The CDR3 DNA follows: TGCAGCGCCTACAGTGGAAACACCATATATTTT.

This clonotype was seen a few times. The DNA for the CDR3 is TGTGCCAGCAGCCCAAGGACGGGAAATAATGAAAAACTGTTTTTT. Residues: CASSPRTGNNEKLFF. This chain connects TRBV11-2 to TRBJ1-4; D remains unclear. CDR1 and CDR2 (germline): SGHAT, FQNNGV. This CDR3 has 15 residues. Trimming removed 5 bases from V and 4 bases from J, with 14 bases in between.

The genes are TRBV20-1 and TRBJ1-2; 10 nucleotides match TRBD1. With 5 bases clipped from V and 4 bases from J, the junction kept 7 bases outside the gene matches. This CDR3 has 14 amino acids. Per the germline V gene, CDR1 is DFQATT and CDR2 is SNEGSKA (reference sequence). The CDR3 DNA is TGCAGTGCTGAGCTAGGGACAGGGGCCTATGGCTACACCTTC. It codes for CSAELGTGAYGYTF.

Ten or more counts support this clonotype. The chain carries TRBV12-3 or TRBV12-4 and TRBJ2-7; D is unclear. The V gene lost 5 bases and the J gene lost 6 bases, with 14 bases spanning the gap. The CDR3 runs to 13 residues. CDR3 in amino acids: CASSRLTASEQYF. CDR3 sequence (DNA): TGTGCCAGCAGTAGATTAACCGCTTCCGAGCAGTACTTC.

This rearrangement joins TRBV12-3 or TRBV12-4 to TRBJ1-2, with 7 bases that match TRBD1. Germline trimming cut 5 bases from V and 7 bases from J; bases unmatched to any gene: 13. CDR3 size: 15 residues. This chain's CDR3 is CASSTRADRDRGYTF. Here the CDR3 DNA reads TGTGCCAGCAGTACCCGAGCTGACAGGGACCGTGGCTACACCTTC.

The chain recombines TRBV12-5 with TRBJ1-4, with D perhaps TRBD1 (6 bases). The CDR3 consists of 15 residues. Germline loops: CDR1 LGHNT, CDR2 FRNRAP. V was trimmed by 1 base and J by 8 bases, leaving 14 bases between them. The DNA of the CDR3 is TGTGCTAGTGGTTTGGGACAGGACCCTCAAGAAAAACTGTTTTTT. Its protein product is CASGLGQDPQEKLFF.

This clonotype was observed a handful of times. The chain combines TRBV30 with TRBJ1-6; D uncertain. The CDR3 extends over 13 amino acids. Germline assignment: CDR1 GTSNPN and CDR2 SVGIG (reference sequence). The V end was cut by 4 bases, the J end by 0 bases, with 4 bases between. CDR3 nucleotides: TGTGCCTGGACCAGCTCCTATAATTCACCCCTCCACTTT. This sequence encodes CAWTSSYNSPLHF.

This clonotype was detected only a few times. The chain couples TRBV3-1 to TRBJ2-2; the match to TRBD2 covers 8 bases. Germline V CDR1 and CDR2: LGHDT, YNNKEL (reference sequence). J lost 2 bases, V lost 3 bases, and 5 bases had no gene match. There are 16 residues in the CDR3. The CDR3 nucleotides are TGTGCCAGCAGCCATACGAGCGGGGGAAACACCGGGGAGCTGTTTTTT. Residues: CASSHTSGGNTGELFF.

In this sample, this clonotype turned up many times. The V gene is TRBV7-2, the J gene TRBJ2-1, with D uncertain. Deletions cut 5 bases from V and 5 bases from J, with 7 bases between. The CDR3 has 12 residues. CDR1 is SGHTA, CDR2 FQGNSA, per germline. The chain's CDR3 is CASSHPNNEQFF. The CDR3 DNA sequence: TGTGCCAGCAGCCACCCTAACAATGAGCAGTTCTTC.

This clonotype has ten or more counts. The chain employs TRBV29-1 and TRBJ1-1, with D possibly being TRBD1 (6 bases). The CDR3 spans 12 residues. CDR1 and CDR2 from the germline V gene are SQVTM and ANQGSEA. V lost 4 bases, J lost 5 bases, and 11 bases lay in between. The CDR3: CSVAGGATEAFF. CDR3 coding DNA: TGCAGCGTTGCGGGGGGGGCGACTGAAGCTTTCTTT.

This clonotype was found many times. The V gene is TRBV29-1, the J gene TRBJ2-7; tentative D call: TRBD2 (6 bases). The V gene's germline CDR1 is SQVTM and CDR2 ANQGSEA. The CDR3 has 11 amino acids. V was pared by 7 bases and J by 3 bases, with 10 bases between. In nucleotides, the CDR3 is TGCAGCGCCGAAGCGGGCTACGAGCAGTACTTC. Translating gives CSAEAGYEQYF.